These 30 T cell receptor beta chains originate from one sample sequenced in a study of blood T cell repertoires in COVID-19. Using immunoSEQ multiplex PCR, the repertoire was profiled, and TCRdb retains in-frame clones only, with some absent. The table has about 280,000 clones, about 85% seen once; the top ten hold roughly 2.5%. The sample was PBMCs or T cells enriched from blood (not recorded which). The receptor set was obtained from a woman in her 50s who had recovered from COVID-19.

This chain connects TRBV12-3 or TRBV12-4 to TRBJ1-1; weak D call: TRBD1 (5 bases). The CDR3 runs to 13 residues. The V end lost 3 bases, the J end lost 3 bases, and 8 bases lay between the germline ends. DNA of the CDR3: TGTGCCAGCAGTTTGATCAGGGACACTGAAGCTTTCTTT. It translates to CASSLIRDTEAFF.

V and J are TRBV18 and TRBJ1-1; a weak D match, TRBD1 (5 bases). CDR3 length: 16 residues. Germline CDR1 is KGHSH and CDR2 is LQKENI. Trimming cost V 2 bases and J 0 bases, with 13 bases left between them. In DNA form, the CDR3 reads TGTGCCAGCTCACCAGCAGACAGCTTAATGAACACTGAAGCTTTCTTT. Its protein product is CASSPADSLMNTEAFF.

This sequence joins TRBV7-8 and TRBJ2-1; D might be TRBD2 (5 bases). Trimming took off 5 bases at V and 14 bases at J, with 19 bases between the two ends. This CDR3 has 13 residues. From germline, CDR1 is SGHVS and CDR2 FQNEAQ. The CDR3 coding sequence is TGTGCCAGCAGCGCCTCTTTATGGGAGCTAGAGTTCTTC. It encodes CASSASLWELEFF.

The chain has TRBV9 and TRBJ1-6, with D possibly TRBD1 on 6 matching bases. CDR3 length: 15 amino acids. The V gene lost 0 bases and the J gene lost 6 bases, with 10 bases spanning the gap. Germline V CDR1 and CDR2: SGDLS, YYNGEE. The CDR3: CASSVGGQPNSPLHF. The CDR3 nucleotides read TGTGCCAGCAGCGTAGGTGGACAGCCTAATTCACCCCTCCACTTT.

The V and J genes are TRBV27 and TRBJ1-2, with TRBD1 identical over 10 bases. CDR1 is MNHEY and CDR2 is SMNVEV in the germline V gene (reference sequence). The CDR3 length is 16 residues. V was clipped by 2 bases and J by 5 bases; unmatched bases: 8. CDR3 sequence reads: CASSLKGQGSHYGYTF. DNA of the CDR3: TGTGCCAGCAGTTTAAAGGGACAGGGGTCCCATTATGGCTACACCTTC.

This clone was picked up one time. The chain is built from TRBV3-1 (or the pseudogene TRBV3-2) and TRBJ2-3, with 16 bases identical to TRBD2. CDR1 LGHDT and CDR2 YNNKEL come from the germline V gene (reference sequence). The CDR3 consists of 20 residues. Trimming took 0 bases from V and 1 from J; bases not matched to a gene: 7. The CDR3 region has the DNA TGTGCCAGCAGCCAAGAGTGGGGACTAGCGGGGGGGCCGGGCACAGATACGCAGTATTTT. Translated: CASSQEWGLAGGPGTDTQYF.

This clone was counted many times. The V gene is TRBV6-1, the J gene TRBJ2-3; 9 bases align to TRBD2. V lost 1 base, J lost 4 bases, and 0 bases stayed unmatched. This CDR3 is built from 14 residues. Per germline, CDR1 MNHNS and CDR2 SASEGT. This CDR3 reads CASSEGGGADTQYF. CDR3 coding DNA: TGTGCCAGCAGTGAAGGCGGGGGGGCAGATACGCAGTATTTT.

This clone was counted a single time. This chain links TRBV6-5 with TRBJ1-6; D may be TRBD1 (6 bases). Germline CDR1 is MNHEY and CDR2 is SVGAGI. The CDR3 is 14 amino acids. The V and J ends lost 6 bases and 7 bases respectively, with 13 bases between them. In DNA, the CDR3 is TGTGCCAGCAGATCTGGGGGCGGGAATTCACCCCTCCACTTT. Protein product: CASRSGGGNSPLHF.

The table lists this clone with a count of one. The chain employs TRBV7-3 and TRBJ1-1; TRBD1 might be the D (6 bases). CDR1 and CDR2 from the germline V gene are SGHTA and FQGTGA. The V end lost 5 bases, the J end lost 1 base, and 8 bases lay between the germline ends. This CDR3 spans 13 amino acids. CDR3 bases: TGTGCCAGCAGCCAGGACAGGAACACTGAAGCTTTCTTT. It encodes CASSQDRNTEAFF.

J is TRBJ1-4 and V is TRBV2; possible D gene TRBD1, 6 bases. V was cut by 8 bases and J by 7 bases, with 17 bases left in between. CDR1 and CDR2 from the germline V gene are SNHLY and FYNNEI. The CDR3 spans 14 residues. For the CDR3, the DNA is TGTGCCAGCGGAAAAGACAGGCCGCCTGAAAAACTGTTTTTT. Its translation: CASGKDRPPEKLFF.

The V call is TRBV9, the J call TRBJ2-2; 12 nucleotides align to TRBD1. The germline gives CDR1 SGDLS, CDR2 YYNGEE. The ends lost 4 bases at V and 0 bases at J; junction bases unmatched: 7. The CDR3 length is 18 residues. The CDR3, as DNA: TGTGCCAGCAGCAACCGGGACAGGGGGCTTTCGAACACCGGGGAGCTGTTTTTT. The encoded protein is CASSNRDRGLSNTGELFF. The whole variable domain, filled in from reference TRBV9 and TRBJ2-2, reads DSGVTQTPKHLITATGQRVTLRCSPRSGDLSVYWYQQSLDQGLQFLIQYYNGEERAKGNILERFSAQQFPDLHSELNLSSLELGDSALYFCASSNRDRGLSNTGELFFGEGSRLTVL.

The chain carries TRBV19 and TRBJ2-7; TRBD2 matches 8 bases. From germline, CDR1 is LNHDA and CDR2 SQIVND (reference sequence). The CDR3 length is 12 residues. Trimming cost V 5 bases and J 7 bases; bases outside gene matches: 4. The chain's CDR3 is CASSYQRGEQYF. The CDR3 DNA follows: TGTGCCAGTAGTTATCAGCGGGGGGAGCAGTACTTC. The full variable domain, with the rest looked up from reference TRBV19 and TRBJ2-7, is DGGITQSPKYLFRKEGQNVTLSCEQNLNHDAMYWYRQDPGQGLRLIYYSQIVNDFQKGDIAEGYSVSREKKESFPLTVTSAQKNPTAFYLCASSYQRGEQYFGPGTRLTVT.

The CDR3 sequence is CASSSANRDRSNEQFF. For the CDR3, the DNA is TGTGCCAGCAGCAGCGCTAACCGGGACAGATCGAATGAGCAGTTCTTC. V and J are TRBV11-3 and TRBJ2-1; 7 nucleotides match TRBD1. V trimming: 5 bases; J trimming: 7 bases; junction bases outside the gene matches: 14. CDR1 is SGHNT and CDR2 is YENEEA in the germline V gene. The CDR3 has 16 amino acids.

The chain joins TRBV2 to TRBJ1-2, with D perhaps matching TRBD1 (5 bases). Germline CDR1 reads SNHLY; CDR2 reads FYNNEI. Trimming removed 6 bases at V and 1 base at J, with 12 bases between. The CDR3 sequence is 14 residues long. For the CDR3, the DNA is TGTGCCAGCAGACCCCAGGGAATTAACTATGGCTACACCTTC. Translated, it gives CASRPQGINYGYTF.

This clone was observed once. V usage is TRBV12-5 and J usage is TRBJ1-1, with 9 nucleotides matching TRBD1. Trimming took 1 base from V and 2 from J; bases not matched to a gene: 11. CDR3 length: 18 amino acids. The germline V gene has CDR1 LGHNT and CDR2 FRNRAP. CDR3 DNA sequence: TGTGCTAGTGGTTTGGATAACAGGGGGCTGGTTGCCAACACTGAAGCTTTCTTT. It translates to CASGLDNRGLVANTEAFF. The full variable domain, with the rest looked up from reference TRBV12-5 and TRBJ1-1, is DARVTQTPRHKVTEMGQEVTMRCQPILGHNTVFWYRQTMMQGLELLAYFRNRAPLDDSGMPKDRFSAEMPDATLATLKIQPSEPRDSAVYFCASGLDNRGLVANTEAFFGQGTRLTVV.

The CDR3 loop is CASSPEQKPYNSPLHF. The CDR3 DNA reads as TGTGCCAGCAGCCCTGAACAGAAACCCTATAATTCACCCCTCCACTTT. V usage is TRBV6-2 or TRBV6-3 and J usage is TRBJ1-6; D is uncertain. Germline CDR1 and CDR2: MNHEY and SVGEGT. Trimming shortened V by 6 bases and J by 2 bases, and 14 bases separated the two germline ends. The CDR3 is 16 amino acids.

In its sample, this clone was seen once. This chain links TRBV6-6 with TRBJ2-1, with a possible D match to TRBD1 (5 bases). V gave up 4 bases and J gave up 0 bases, with 10 bases separating them. The germline V gene encodes CDR1 MNHNY and CDR2 SVGAGI (reference sequence). The length of the CDR3 is 15 residues. CDR3 sequence reads: CASSSRVGSYNEQFF. The CDR3 DNA follows: TGTGCCAGCAGTTCCAGGGTCGGCTCCTACAATGAGCAGTTCTTC.

The chain links TRBV28 to TRBJ1-2, with TRBD1 matching over 9 bases. V gave up 6 bases and J gave up 4 bases; unmatched junction bases: 6. Germline V gene lookup returns CDR1 MDHEN and CDR2 SYDVKM. The CDR3 extends over 14 amino acids. This chain's CDR3 is CASSSGQGPYGYTF. The CDR3 nucleotides are TGTGCCAGCAGCTCCGGACAGGGGCCCTATGGCTACACCTTC.

CDR3 loop: CASSIDLSSSYEQYF. The CDR3 nucleotides are TGTGCCAGTAGTATAGATCTATCTAGCTCCTACGAGCAGTACTTC. This rearrangement joins TRBV19 to TRBJ2-7; D not certain. The CDR3 has 15 amino acids. Per the germline V gene, CDR1 is LNHDA and CDR2 is SQIVND (reference sequence). V lost 0 bases, J lost 0 bases, and 9 bases lay in between.

The V gene is TRBV28, the J gene TRBJ1-2; TRBD1 might be the D (6 bases). Trimming cost V 5 bases and J 3 bases, with 10 bases left between them. CDR3 length equals 13 residues. The germline V gene encodes CDR1 MDHEN and CDR2 SYDVKM. This CDR3 reads CASSLQGYYGYTF. The DNA of the CDR3 is TGTGCCAGCAGTCTTCAGGGGTACTATGGCTACACCTTC.

The gene calls are TRBV2 and TRBJ1-2; TRBD1 might be the D (5 bases). CDR1 is SNHLY, CDR2 FYNNEI, per germline. Trimming cost V 8 bases and J 5 bases, with 12 bases left between them. This CDR3 is 12 amino acids long. CDR3 coding DNA: TGTGCCAGCCAGACGGACAATTATGGCTACACCTTC. Encoded protein: CASQTDNYGYTF.

This sequence joins TRBV30 and TRBJ2-2; D unresolved. Germline V lookup: CDR1 GTSNPN, CDR2 SVGIG (reference sequence). V gave up 4 bases and J gave up 4 bases, with 13 bases separating them. The CDR3 sequence is 14 residues long. The CDR3 reads CAWKPRFPTGELFF. CDR3 coding DNA: TGTGCCTGGAAGCCCCGGTTTCCCACCGGGGAGCTGTTTTTT.

This chain links TRBV6-5 with TRBJ1-2, with D possibly matching TRBD1 (5 bases). Trimming removed 2 bases at V and 7 bases at J, with 17 bases between. Looked up from germline, CDR1 is MNHEY and CDR2 is SVGAGI. There are 15 residues in the CDR3. CDR3 nucleotides: TGTGCCAGCAGTTACCACCAAGGGGTTGTAGGTGGCTACACCTTC. Its protein product is CASSYHQGVVGGYTF.

CDR3 nucleotides: TGTGCCAGCAGCTTTGGGACAGAAGAGACCCAGTACTTC. This codes for CASSFGTEETQYF. V and J are TRBV5-6 and TRBJ2-5; 7 bases fit TRBD1. The CDR3 spans 13 residues. V trimming: 2 bases; J trimming: 3 bases; junction bases outside the gene matches: 1. Germline V CDR1 and CDR2: SGHDT, YYEEEE.

The chain links TRBV30 to TRBJ1-3; D perhaps matches TRBD1 (6 bases). Germline CDR1 and CDR2: GTSNPN and SVGIG (reference sequence). V was trimmed by 4 bases and J by 0 bases, leaving 13 bases between them. This CDR3 has 15 residues. The CDR3 DNA reads as TGTGCCTGGACAGCCGGGACAACCTCTGGAAACACCATATATTTT. It encodes CAWTAGTTSGNTIYF.

V is TRBV6-5 and J is TRBJ2-1; TRBD2 is a possible D gene (6 bases). The V end was cut by 8 bases, the J end by 4 bases, with 12 bases between. This CDR3 comprises 13 residues. Germline loops: CDR1 MNHEY, CDR2 SVGAGI. CDR3 protein: CASGVGLYNEQFF. CDR3 DNA sequence: TGTGCCAGCGGAGTGGGACTTTACAATGAGCAGTTCTTC.

This clone was counted only a few times. V and J are TRBV10-3 and TRBJ1-1; maybe TRBD1 (6 bases). V shed 3 bases and J shed 1 base, with 12 bases lying between them. The CDR3 covers 15 residues. In germline, CDR1 is ENHRY, CDR2 SYGVKD. For the CDR3, the DNA is TGTGCCATCAGTGACCAGGGGAGGGCGAACACTGAAGCTTTCTTT. This translates into CAISDQGRANTEAFF.

CDR3 DNA: TGTGCCAGCAGCCAGGCGGGGGGTGTAGCTGAAGCTTTCTTT. Translated: CASSQAGGVAEAFF. J is TRBJ1-1 and V is TRBV27, with D perhaps matching TRBD1 (5 bases). V lost 6 bases and J 6 bases, leaving 17 bases between the germline ends. Germline V gene data show CDR1 as MNHEY and CDR2 as SMNVEV (reference sequence). The CDR3 totals 14 residues.

The chain recombines TRBV19 with TRBJ1-2; D might be TRBD1 (6 bases). Trimming took off 5 bases at V and 8 bases at J, with 15 bases between the two ends. Germline assignment: CDR1 LNHDA and CDR2 SQIVND (reference sequence). CDR3 length: 13 residues. The CDR3 sequence: CASSSYIGGGYTF. The CDR3 coding sequence is TGTGCCAGTAGTTCCTACATTGGGGGCGGCTACACCTTC.

The CDR3 sequence: CASSLGRTGDEQYF. The CDR3 region has the DNA TGTGCCAGCAGCTTAGGCAGGACAGGGGACGAGCAGTACTTC. The rearrangement joins TRBV7-6 to TRBJ2-7; TRBD1 matches 9 bases. V lost 1 base and J lost 5; bases outside the gene matches: 3. The CDR3 is 14 amino acids. Germline values: CDR1 SGHVS, CDR2 FNYEAQ.